The 10 T cell receptor beta chains below come from one sample, sequenced in a study of Graves' ophthalmopathy and Graves' hyperthyroidism. Amplified TCR beta CDR3 regions were obtained using RNA transcripts as template. HTBI-primed RT-PCR formed the first round, and a multiplex PCR formed the second. TCRdb independently ran MiXCR on the multiplex PCR reads; one entry per CDR3 protein. Found here are approximately 460,000 distinct CDR3 sequences, about 15% of them singletons; the top ten hold roughly 9.8%. Input material: blood. These receptors came from a woman under 40 with Graves' ophthalmopathy.

In DNA form, the CDR3 reads TGTGCCAGCAGTTCCCGGGACAGGTCCTACGAGCAGTACGTC. Encoded protein: CASSSRDRSYEQYV. The chain combines TRBV28 with TRBJ2-7, with 8 bases aligning to TRBD1. V was clipped by 4 bases and J by 1 base; unmatched bases: 3. The CDR3 has 14 residues. The germline V gene has CDR1 MDHEN and CDR2 SYDVKM.

The chain employs TRBV6-1 and TRBJ2-2, with TRBD2 matching over 8 bases. The CDR3 runs 16 residues. V lost 1 base, J lost 4 bases, and 5 bases stayed unmatched. Per germline, CDR1 MNHNS and CDR2 SASEGT. CDR3 residues: CASSEEGTSITGELFF. Written as DNA, the CDR3 is TGTGCCAGCAGTGAAGAGGGGACTAGTATCACCGGGGAGCTGTTTTTT.

The chain couples TRBV3-1 to TRBJ1-1; no clear D gene. CDR3 length: 16 amino acids. V was cut by 2 bases and J by 1 base, with 14 bases left in between. Germline V gene sequence: CDR1 LGHDT, CDR2 YNNKEL (reference sequence). In DNA form, the CDR3 reads TGTGCCAGCAGCCAATTCCCTCGGTTGGAGAACACTGAAGCTTTCTTT. The encoded protein is CASSQFPRLENTEAFF. Full variable domain (outside the CDR3, taken from reference TRBV3-1 and TRBJ1-1): DTAVSQTPKYLVTQMGNDKSIKCEQNLGHDTMYWYKQDSKKFLKIMFSYNNKELIINETVPNRFSPKSPDKAHLNLHINSLELGDSAVYFCASSQFPRLENTEAFFGQGTRLTVV.

This clonotype was found many times. The chain joins TRBV6-1 to TRBJ2-2; no clear D gene. Looked up from germline, CDR1 is MNHNS and CDR2 is SASEGT. The CDR3 loop spans 10 amino acids. V dropped 8 bases and J dropped 5 bases, with 3 bases sitting between them. The DNA for the CDR3 is TGTGCCAGCGGGACCGGGGAGCTGTTTTTT. Translating it yields CASGTGELFF.

The sample holds a few counts of this clonotype. V usage is TRBV7-8 and J usage is TRBJ2-2; D is uncertain. Germline CDR1 and CDR2: SGHVS and FQNEAQ. This CDR3 comprises 17 residues. The V end was cut by 5 bases, the J end by 0 bases, with 16 bases between. Here the CDR3 reads CASSLRNWPANTGELFF. For the CDR3, the DNA is TGTGCCAGCAGCCTAAGGAACTGGCCCGCGAACACCGGGGAGCTGTTTTTT. Combining the CDR3 with reference TRBV7-8 and TRBJ2-2 gives the whole variable domain GAGVSQSPRYKVAKRGQDVALRCDPISGHVSLFWYQQALGQGPEFLTYFQNEAQLDKSGLPSDRFFAERPEGSVSTLKIQRTQQEDSAVYLCASSLRNWPANTGELFFGEGSRLTVL.

The chain employs TRBV6-5 and TRBJ1-2, with TRBD1 identical over 7 bases. Germline CDR1 and CDR2: MNHEY and SVGAGI. CDR3 length: 13 amino acids. After removal of 2 bases from V and 7 bases from J, the junction contained 4 bases not matched to a gene. Here the CDR3 reads CASSYQTGFGYTF. The CDR3 DNA reads TGTGCCAGCAGTTACCAGACAGGGTTTGGCTACACCTTC.

The sample holds many counts of this clonotype. The chain is built from TRBV10-3 and TRBJ2-5; D perhaps matches TRBD1 (6 bases). Germline V gene data show CDR1 as ENHRY and CDR2 as SYGVKD. Trimming pared 5 bases from V and 2 bases from J, leaving 9 bases between. The CDR3 covers 13 residues. The CDR3 region is CAISNRVQETQYF. CDR3 DNA: TGTGCCATCAGTAACAGGGTTCAAGAGACCCAGTACTTC.

This clonotype was detected many times. This chain links TRBV10-3 with TRBJ1-2; no reliable D call. The V gene lost 6 bases and the J gene lost 0 bases, with 17 bases spanning the gap. The CDR3 is made up of 16 amino acids. Germline V gives CDR1 ENHRY, CDR2 SYGVKD. In DNA form, the CDR3 reads TGTGCCATCAGCCCTCACTTCACAGCAGCTAACTATGGCTACACCTTC. It yields the protein CAISPHFTAANYGYTF.

This clonotype was observed many times. CDR3 coding DNA: TGTGCCAGCAGTGACCTATACGAGCAGTACTTC. Protein product: CASSDLYEQYF. This chain joins TRBV6-1 and TRBJ2-7; no clear D. Trimming pared 3 bases from V and 4 bases from J, leaving 4 bases between. The CDR3 extends over 11 amino acids. From germline, CDR1 is MNHNS and CDR2 SASEGT.

This clonotype occurred many times. This chain uses TRBV27 with TRBJ2-7; D possibly corresponds to TRBD1 (5 bases). Germline-derived CDR1 and CDR2 are MNHEY and SMNVEV (reference sequence). The CDR3 consists of 12 residues. Trimming took 6 bases from V and 0 from J, leaving 6 bases between them. Written as DNA, the CDR3 is TGTGCCAGCAGGGGGCTCTCCTACGAGCAGTACTTC. Amino acid sequence: CASRGLSYEQYF.